This paragraph covers one T cell receptor beta chain sequence. The junction shows a germline mismatch at one end, possibly a read error. The CDR3 length is 12 residues. Looked up from germline, CDR1 is MDHEN and CDR2 is SYDVKM. These data originate in a study of cytomegalovirus exposure and HLA in healthy donors. The PCR contained 60 Vbeta and 13 Jbeta primers. Sequenced by immunoSEQ multiplex PCR; TCRdb stores in-frame clones only, minus some. The sample contains roughly 130,000 clones, roughly 80% of which appear only once. The sample was PBMCs. V is TRBV28 and J is TRBJ2-7; a weak D match, TRBD2 (6 bases). The clonotype comes from a female donor in good health and CMV-seronegative. For the CDR3, the DNA is TGTGCCAGCGGGGGAGGAACCGAAATGGAGGACTTC. As protein: CASGGGTEMEDF.